The 25 T cell receptor beta chains listed next were all sequenced from one sample in a study of blood T cell repertoires in COVID-19. The data were produced by immunoSEQ multiplex PCR, yet TCRdb's version contains in-frame clones alone and is incomplete. The repertoire holds hundreds of thousands of clones, with approximately 91% as singletons. Sequencing was done on a sample of peripheral blood. These receptors were obtained from a woman between 25 and 40 years old with acute or convalescent COVID-19.

The chain recombines TRBV3-1 (or the pseudogene TRBV3-2) with TRBJ2-4, with 11 bases aligning to TRBD2. CDR3 length equals 18 residues. Germline V gene lookup returns CDR1 LGHDT and CDR2 YNNKEL (reference sequence). J gave up 0 bases and V 3 bases, and 7 bases lay outside the gene matches. The CDR3 bases are TGTGCCAGCAGCCATTTTAGCGGGAGGGCTCTAGCCAAAAACATTCAGTACTTC. Its protein is CASSHFSGRALAKNIQYF.

In its sample, this clone was seen once. The chain combines TRBV21-1 with TRBJ2-1; no check of the table's D call, TRBD1, against the DNA was made. TRBV21-1 is deemed a pseudogene. The CDR3 runs to 14 residues. CDR3 loop: CASSIPGQGEGQFF. The DNA of the CDR3 is TGTGCCAGCAGCATACCGGGACAGGGGGAGGGGCAGTTCTTC.

The gene calls are TRBV7-8 and TRBJ1-2, with TRBD1 as a possible D gene (5 bases). CDR1 and CDR2 from the germline V gene are SGHVS and FQNEAQ. The CDR3 extends over 15 amino acids. The ends were cut back, 7 bases at V and 0 bases at J, with 15 bases in the middle. The CDR3 bases are TGTGCCAGCACCGGGGGAAATGTGGCTAACTATGGCTACACCTTC. Protein product: CASTGGNVANYGYTF. Complete variable domain (other parts from reference TRBV7-8 and TRBJ1-2): GAGVSQSPRYKVAKRGQDVALRCDPISGHVSLFWYQQALGQGPEFLTYFQNEAQLDKSGLPSDRFFAERPEGSVSTLKIQRTQQEDSAVYLCASTGGNVANYGYTFGSGTRLTVV.

This chain joins TRBV9 and TRBJ2-1; possibly TRBD2 for D (5 bases). The CDR3 totals 13 residues. V was shortened by 4 bases and J by 7 bases, with 12 bases between the two germline ends. Germline assignment: CDR1 SGDLS and CDR2 YYNGEE. The CDR3 protein is CASSPSGGNEQFF. DNA of the CDR3: TGTGCCAGCAGCCCCAGCGGAGGAAATGAGCAGTTCTTC.

In DNA, the CDR3 is TGTGCCAGCAGCGGGGGGACAGGGCTCGAAGCTTTCTTT. Its translation: CASSGGTGLEAFF. The chain joins TRBV9 to TRBJ1-1; 9 bases map to TRBD1. The junction had 5 bases not matched to a gene; V was cut back by 3 bases and J by 8 bases. Germline V gene lookup returns CDR1 SGDLS and CDR2 YYNGEE. The CDR3 is 13 amino acids.

The chain joins TRBV7-2 to TRBJ2-5; 13 bases are a match to TRBD2. Germline trimming cut 5 bases from V and 5 bases from J; bases unmatched to any gene: 5. This CDR3 contains 15 residues. CDR1 and CDR2 (germline): SGHTA, FQGNSA. CDR3 sequence reads: CASSTRTSGSETQYF. In nucleotides, the CDR3 is TGTGCCAGCAGCACCCGGACTAGCGGGAGTGAGACCCAGTACTTC.

CDR3 DNA: TGTGCCAGCTCACCACGGACAGGGGCTCAGGAGACCCAGTACTTC. It translates to CASSPRTGAQETQYF. The rearrangement links TRBV18 to TRBJ2-5; 9 bases fit TRBD1. The CDR3 has 15 residues. Germline CDR1 KGHSH, CDR2 LQKENI. Losses at the gene ends were 1 base for V and 5 bases for J; bases not matched to a gene: 5.

The chain recombines TRBV5-1 with TRBJ2-2; D is perhaps TRBD1 (6 bases). The CDR3 loop spans 15 amino acids. Trimming took off 2 bases at V and 1 base at J, with 9 bases between the two ends. Germline V gene sequence: CDR1 SGHRS, CDR2 YFSETQ. CDR3 sequence: CASSLWGQNTGELFF. CDR3 nucleotides: TGCGCCAGCAGCTTATGGGGACAGAACACCGGGGAGCTGTTTTTT. Variable domain in full (rest from reference TRBV5-1 and TRBJ2-2): KAGVTQTPRYLIKTRGQQVTLSCSPISGHRSVSWYQQTPGQGLQFLFEYFSETQRNKGNFPGRFSGRQFSNSRSEMNVSTLELGDSALYLCASSLWGQNTGELFFGEGSRLTVL.

The chain combines TRBV4-3 with TRBJ1-4, with D perhaps TRBD1 (5 bases). V shed 6 bases and J shed 6 bases, with 11 bases lying between them. The CDR3 covers 13 residues. Germline CDR1 LGHNA, CDR2 YSLEER. DNA for the CDR3: TGCGCCAGCAGTTCACAGGTGTATGAAAAACTGTTTTTT. It yields the protein CASSSQVYEKLFF.

This chain joins TRBV6-1 and TRBJ2-5, with 7 bases that match TRBD1. Trimming took 2 bases from V and 0 from J; bases not matched to a gene: 15. This CDR3 has 19 residues. Germline CDR1 MNHNS, CDR2 SASEGT. The CDR3: CASSERLTGTALYQETQYF. CDR3 nucleotide sequence: TGTGCCAGCAGTGAACGATTAACCGGGACAGCGCTTTACCAAGAGACCCAGTACTTC.

The chain combines TRBV6-6 with TRBJ1-1, with 7 bases lining up with TRBD1. Germline CDR1 is MNHNY and CDR2 is SVGAGI (reference sequence). The CDR3 loop spans 14 amino acids. V lost 8 bases to trimming and J lost 8 bases; unmatched junction nucleotides: 14. The CDR3 protein is CASVRDRGLSEAFF. The CDR3 nucleotides are TGTGCCAGCGTCCGGGACAGAGGGTTATCCGAAGCTTTCTTT.

This clone occurred a few times. The rearrangement joins TRBV19 to TRBJ1-5; D is undetermined. The CDR3 totals 14 residues. V lost 1 base and J 6 bases, leaving 10 bases between the germline ends. Germline-derived CDR1 and CDR2 are LNHDA and SQIVND (reference sequence). CDR3 region: CASSIVPGTQPQHF. The DNA for the CDR3 is TGTGCCAGTAGTATAGTTCCAGGTACTCAGCCCCAGCATTTT.

The chain links TRBV12-3 or TRBV12-4 to TRBJ2-1, with D uncertain. The CDR3 runs to 10 residues. The V and J ends lost 6 bases and 9 bases respectively, with 6 bases between them. CDR3 bases: TGTGCCAGCAGCCAGATTGAGCAGTTCTTC. Protein: CASSQIEQFF.

This chain links TRBV11-2 with TRBJ1-2, with 12 positions matching TRBD1. V gave up 1 base and J gave up 4 bases; unmatched junction bases: 7. CDR3 length: 17 residues. The germline CDR1 and CDR2 sequences are SGHAT and FQNNGV. The CDR3 coding sequence is TGTGCCAGCAGCTTAGGCCTGGGACAGGGGGCAGGCTATGGCTACACCTTC. It yields the protein CASSLGLGQGAGYGYTF.

This chain joins TRBV6-5 and TRBJ1-5; unclear D gene. Germline CDR1 is MNHEY and CDR2 is SVGAGI. The CDR3 length is 11 residues. Trimming pared 4 bases from V and 8 bases from J, leaving 6 bases between. CDR3 region: CASSSIEPQHF. Here the CDR3 DNA reads TGTGCCAGCAGTTCAATTGAGCCCCAGCATTTT.

The V call is TRBV6-2 or TRBV6-3, the J call TRBJ2-7; 10 bases fit TRBD1. The junction had 4 bases not matched to a gene; V was cut back by 5 bases and J by 3 bases. The germline V gene has CDR1 MNHEY and CDR2 SVGEGT. This CDR3 comprises 14 residues. The CDR3 protein is CASSVRDRGYEQYF. In nucleotides, the CDR3 is TGTGCCAGCAGTGTCCGGGACAGGGGCTACGAGCAGTACTTC.

This clone was seen only a few times. V gene TRBV9 combines with J gene TRBJ2-5; 10 bases line up with TRBD2. There are 15 residues in the CDR3. Germline trimming cut 0 bases from V and 5 bases from J; bases unmatched to any gene: 4. Germline V gene lookup returns CDR1 SGDLS and CDR2 YYNGEE. CDR3 residues: CASSVVAGGPETQYF. The CDR3 nucleotides are TGTGCCAGCAGCGTAGTAGCGGGAGGACCTGAGACCCAGTACTTC.

The chain recombines TRBV5-1 with TRBJ2-2; weak D call: TRBD1 (6 bases). Germline V gene lookup returns CDR1 SGHRS and CDR2 YFSETQ. The CDR3 runs to 15 residues. With 9 bases removed from V and 5 bases from J, the gap between germline ends came to 20 bases. The CDR3 loop is CANNNPGTLTGELFF. In DNA, the CDR3 is TGCGCCAACAACAACCCCGGGACATTAACCGGGGAGCTGTTTTTT.

The rearrangement uses TRBV6-2 or TRBV6-3 and TRBJ2-3, with TRBD2 matching 10 bases. The CDR3 is 16 residues long. With V trimmed by 6 bases and J by 6 bases, 12 bases remained unmatched. Germline loops: CDR1 MNHEY, CDR2 SVGEGT. The chain's CDR3 is CASSPGTSARYDTQYF. In DNA, the CDR3 is TGTGCCAGCAGCCCCGGGACTAGCGCCCGGTATGATACGCAGTATTTT.

The rearrangement joins TRBV18 to TRBJ1-5, with D possibly being TRBD1 (5 bases). This CDR3 spans 15 amino acids. V was shortened by 4 bases and J by 2 bases, with 12 bases between the two germline ends. From germline, CDR1 is KGHSH and CDR2 LQKENI. The CDR3 reads CASSLRGIGNQPQHF. CDR3 DNA: TGTGCCAGCTCACTACGGGGGATCGGCAATCAGCCCCAGCATTTT.

The chain couples TRBV25-1 to TRBJ1-2; TRBD1 might be the D (6 bases). CDR3 size: 14 residues. Germline V gene data show CDR1 as MGHDK and CDR2 as SYGVNS. The ends were cut back, 4 bases at V and 9 bases at J, with 18 bases in the middle. CDR3 coding DNA: TGTGCCAGCAGTGCCGGAATGGGGGCAGCGAGCTACACCTTC. Encoded protein: CASSAGMGAASYTF.

The chain is built from TRBV6-2 or TRBV6-3 and TRBJ1-2; unclear D gene. CDR1 and CDR2 from the germline V gene are MNHEY and SVGEGT. With 6 bases removed from V and 1 base from J, the gap between germline ends came to 15 bases. The CDR3 sequence is 15 residues long. This chain's CDR3 is CASSPRADYNYGYTF. DNA of the CDR3: TGTGCCAGCAGCCCGCGGGCGGACTATAACTATGGCTACACCTTC.

This sequence joins TRBV4-1 and TRBJ2-5; D ambiguous. The CDR3 sequence is 13 residues long. The germline gives CDR1 MGHRA, CDR2 YSYEKL. The ends were cut back, 4 bases at V and 3 bases at J, with 9 bases in the middle. CDR3 in amino acids: CASSPLTEETQYF. DNA for the CDR3: TGCGCCAGCAGCCCTCTCACGGAAGAGACCCAGTACTTC.

The chain is built from TRBV12-5 and TRBJ2-1, with unresolved D. V was shortened by 1 base and J by 4 bases, with 14 bases between the two germline ends. This CDR3 has 16 amino acids. CDR1 LGHNT and CDR2 FRNRAP come from the germline V gene. The CDR3 region has the DNA TGTGCTAGTGGTTTGGGAGACGCCCGCAGGTACAATGAGCAGTTCTTC. Its protein product is CASGLGDARRYNEQFF.

This chain connects TRBV6-2 or TRBV6-3 to TRBJ2-2; D unresolved. The V and J ends lost 6 bases and 6 bases respectively, with 5 bases between them. CDR3 length: 11 amino acids. Germline loops: CDR1 MNHEY, CDR2 SVGEGT. The CDR3 bases are TGTGCCAGCAGCAAGCCCGGGGAGCTGTTTTTT. Amino acids: CASSKPGELFF.